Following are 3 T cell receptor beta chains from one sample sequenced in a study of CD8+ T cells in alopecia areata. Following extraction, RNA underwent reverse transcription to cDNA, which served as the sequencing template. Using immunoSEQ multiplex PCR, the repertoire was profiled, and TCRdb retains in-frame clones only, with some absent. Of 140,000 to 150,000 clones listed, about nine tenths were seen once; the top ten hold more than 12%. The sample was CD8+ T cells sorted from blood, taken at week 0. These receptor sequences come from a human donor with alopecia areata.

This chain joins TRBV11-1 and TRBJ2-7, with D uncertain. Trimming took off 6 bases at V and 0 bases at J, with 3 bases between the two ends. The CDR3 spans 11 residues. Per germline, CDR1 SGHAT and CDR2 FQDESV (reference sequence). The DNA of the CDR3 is TGTGCCAGCAGAAACTCCTACGAGCAGTACTTC. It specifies CASRNSYEQYF.

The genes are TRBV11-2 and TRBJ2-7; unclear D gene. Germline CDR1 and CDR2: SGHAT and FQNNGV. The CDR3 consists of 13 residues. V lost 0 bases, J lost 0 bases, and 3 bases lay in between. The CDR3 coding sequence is TGTGCCAGCAGCTTAGAAGGCTCCTACGAGCAGTACTTC. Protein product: CASSLEGSYEQYF. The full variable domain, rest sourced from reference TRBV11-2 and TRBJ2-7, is EAGVAQSPRYKIIEKRQSVAFWCNPISGHATLYWYQQILGQGPKLLIQFQNNGVVDDSQLPKDRFSAERLKGVDSTLKIQPAKLEDSAVYLCASSLEGSYEQYFGPGTRLTVT.

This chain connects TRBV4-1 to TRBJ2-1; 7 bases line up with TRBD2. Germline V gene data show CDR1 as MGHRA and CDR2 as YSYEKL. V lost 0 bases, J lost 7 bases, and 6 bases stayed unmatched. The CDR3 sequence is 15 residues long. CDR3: CASSQEPLGGNEQFF. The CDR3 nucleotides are TGCGCCAGCAGCCAAGAACCCCTGGGGGGGAATGAGCAGTTCTTC.